This T cell receptor beta chain was captured in a study of early stage breast cancer tumors. About the study: Of some 17 invasive breast tumors, more than nine were hormone receptor-positive, HER2-negative. Invasive lobular carcinomas made up about 30% of the 12 ER+/PR+/HER2- tumors. Samples were sequenced at roughly 10-fold average coverage.

A remark on this clone: Its matching antigen is unknown.

The repertoire was sequenced with immunoSEQ multiplex PCR; TCRdb's copy has only in-frame clones and lacks some. The data contain over 25,000 clones, roughly two thirds of them singletons. Points from the study as a whole: Compared with adjacent normal breast, tumors showed 2.5 to 3-fold denser, more clonal T cells.

Sequencing was done on a sample of blood. This TCR came from a person aged 45 to 59 with breast cancer.

The CDR3 bases are TGTGCCAGCAGACAAAATCCGGGACAGCAAGAGACCCAGTACTTC. Translated, it gives CASRQNPGQQETQYF. The chain joins TRBV2 to TRBJ2-5; 7 bases align to TRBD1. The CDR3 has 15 amino acids. V was clipped by 6 bases and J by 2 bases; unmatched bases: 9. CDR1 and CDR2 from the germline V gene are SNHLY and FYNNEI.